This TCR beta chain was sequenced in a study of immune cell composition in non-small cell lung cancer. For the study at large: Tumours were mainly lung adenocarcinoma or squamous cell carcinoma.

In the case of this clone: Its antigen is not known.

Sequencing used immunoSEQ multiplex PCR; TCRdb keeps in-frame clones, though not all of them. In the table there are roughly 11,000 clones, 64% of which are singletons. Germline loops: CDR1 SGHNT, CDR2 YYREEE (reference sequence). This CDR3 has 15 amino acids. The V gene lost 4 bases and the J gene lost 1 base, with 12 bases spanning the gap. General observations from the study: Squamous lung tumours showed higher top 10 clone scores and clonality than adenocarcinomas. Overall clonality, unlike maximal tumour-associated clone frequency, did not predict TIL reactivity. Squamous carcinomas (roughly 80%) more often had tumour-associated clones >0.5% than adenocarcinomas (around 33%).

The chain recombines TRBV5-4 with TRBJ1-5; maybe TRBD1 (6 bases). This TCR came from a human donor with non-small cell lung cancer. Sequenced input: lung tumor tissue. The CDR3 here is CASSKRTESNQPQHF. As DNA, the CDR3 is TGTGCCAGCAGCAAACGGACAGAGAGCAATCAGCCCCAGCATTTT.